Listed below are T cell receptor beta chains from one sample, sequenced in a study of technical replicates of blood from a handful of donors. Assay: immunoSEQ multiplex PCR; the TCRdb copy retains only in-frame clones and omits some. The profile shows roughly 85,000 clones, 94% of them singletons. The sequenced material came from T cells isolated from PBMCs. The receptors come from a human donor in good health. Both conserved end residues are part of each CDR3. D genes are given only for firm matches. Clone size appears in some rows only: once, few, many, or a class for an expanded clone.

v_call	d_call	cdr3_length	clone_size	j_call	cdr3_nt	cdr3_aa
TRBV5-4	.	11	.	TRBJ2-7	TGTGCCAGCAGCTACAATGCCGAGCAGTACTTC	CASSYNAEQYF
TRBV5-6	TRBD2	16	.	TRBJ2-3	TGTGCCAGCAGCTTGTGGACTAGCGTGATCACAGATACGCAGTATTTT	CASSLWTSVITDTQYF
TRBV5-1	TRBD1	14	.	TRBJ1-1	TGCGCCAGCAGCCCCGGGACAGGGGTCGGTGAAGCTTTCTTT	CASSPGTGVGEAFF
TRBV13	TRBD1	15	.	TRBJ1-6	TGTGCCAGCAGCCCCCATACAGGGGGGAATTCACCCCTCCACTTT	CASSPHTGGNSPLHF
TRBV5-5	TRBD1	14	.	TRBJ2-7	TGTGCCAGCAGCCCAGGGACAGCCTCCTACGAGCAGTACTTC	CASSPGTASYEQYF
TRBV2	TRBD1	16	.	TRBJ1-4	TGTGCCAGCAGAAGGACAGGGGGCGATGTAAATGAAAAACTGTTTTTT	CASRRTGGDVNEKLFF
TRBV30	.	14	.	TRBJ1-2	TGTGCCTGGAGTGTAGGGGGGGCAGACTATGGCTACACCTTC	CAWSVGGADYGYTF
TRBV14	.	12	.	TRBJ2-1	TGTGCCAGCAGCCTTAGCTTTCATGAGCAGTTCTTC	CASSLSFHEQFF
TRBV19	.	14	.	TRBJ1-1	TGTGCCAGTAGTATCTCCTATCTGAACACTGAAGCTTTCTTT	CASSISYLNTEAFF
TRBV18	TRBD1	15	.	TRBJ1-1	TGTGCCAGCTCATCGACAGGGGATGGTGTCACTGAAGCTTTCTTT	CASSSTGDGVTEAFF
TRBV7-9	.	14	.	TRBJ2-7	TGTGCCAGCAGCTTGGTCGAACAGGCCTACGAGCAGTACTTC	CASSLVEQAYEQYF
TRBV28	.	15	.	TRBJ1-2	TGTGCCAGCAGTTTATCGTCCCCGACTGCCTCCTTTTCCAACTTC	CASSLSSPTASFSNF
TRBV5-1	TRBD1	15	once	TRBJ2-1	TGCGCCAGCACCAGTCGGGGACAGGGGATCGATGAGCAGTTCTTC	CASTSRGQGIDEQFF
TRBV7-6	TRBD2	18	.	TRBJ2-3	TGTGCCAGCAGCTTAGATCTGGTAGCGGGGGGGAGCACAGATACGCAGTATTTT	CASSLDLVAGGSTDTQYF
TRBV7-9	.	13	.	TRBJ2-7	TGTGCCAGCAGCCGGACTGTGACCTACGAGCAGTACTTC	CASSRTVTYEQYF
TRBV9	TRBD1	14	.	TRBJ2-7	TGTGCCAGCAGCGTAGGACAGGGACCCTACGAGCAGTACTTC	CASSVGQGPYEQYF
TRBV29-1	TRBD2	15	.	TRBJ2-7	TGCAGCGTTGCCCCTCAGCGAGCGGGGGAGTACGAGCAGTACTTC	CSVAPQRAGEYEQYF
TRBV4-1	TRBD1	15	once	TRBJ1-1	TGCGCCAGCAGCCAAGACGGGCAGGGGGGCACTGAAGCTTTCTTT	CASSQDGQGGTEAFF
TRBV23-1	.	14	.	TRBJ1-1	TGCGCCAGCAGTCCCATACAGGGTTCACCTGAAGCTTTCTTT	CASSPIQGSPEAFF
TRBV5-1	TRBD2	17	.	TRBJ2-1	TGCGCCAGCAGCTTGAAAACTAGCGGGATAACCTTCAATGAGCAGTTCTTC	CASSLKTSGITFNEQFF
TRBV6-5	.	13	.	TRBJ2-7	TGTGCCAGCAGTTACGCGGGGAACTACGAGCAGTACTTC	CASSYAGNYEQYF
TRBV7-6	TRBD1	16	.	TRBJ1-3	TGTGCCAGCAGCTTTAGGACAGGGGACTCTGGAAACACCATATATTTT	CASSFRTGDSGNTIYF
TRBV25-1	TRBD1	15	.	TRBJ1-6	TGTGCCAGCAGTGTAGCGACAGGGGCTAATTCACCCCTCCACTTT	CASSVATGANSPLHF
TRBV7-9	.	14	few	TRBJ2-1	TGTGCCGCGTACCGAGGACTACTAAACAATGAGCAGTTCTTC	CAAYRGLLNNEQFF
TRBV5-1	TRBD2	17	once	TRBJ2-2	TGCGCCAGCAGCTCCCCAAGCGGGGGGACAAGCACCGGGGAGCTGTTTTTT	CASSSPSGGTSTGELFF
TRBV6-5	TRBD1	14	.	TRBJ1-1	TGTGCCAGCAGATTGACAGGGGGTGTGACTGAAGCTTTCTTT	CASRLTGGVTEAFF
TRBV6-4	TRBD2	15	.	TRBJ2-1	TGTGCCAGCAAGCAAACTAGCGGGGGGGCAAATGAGCAGTTCTTC	CASKQTSGGANEQFF
TRBV6-5	.	14	.	TRBJ1-3	TGTGCCAGCAGCTTACTGAACTCTGGAAACACCATATATTTT	CASSLLNSGNTIYF
TRBV5-1	TRBD2	20	.	TRBJ2-1	TGCGCCAGCAGCACCCCGTTGCGGGGGAATTCGGGAAGCTCCTACAATGAGCAGTTCTTC	CASSTPLRGNSGSSYNEQFF
TRBV29-1	.	12	.	TRBJ2-5	TGCAGCGTTGAGGTCGGCCAAGAGACCCAGTACTTC	CSVEVGQETQYF
TRBV2	.	14	.	TRBJ2-2	TGTGCCAGCAGTGAAGACAGGGTGGAGGGGGAGCTGTTTTTT	CASSEDRVEGELFF
TRBV4-1	.	15	.	TRBJ1-1	TGCGCCAGCAGCCAAGAAGAGGGCCGGAACACTGAAGCTTTCTTT	CASSQEEGRNTEAFF
TRBV29-1	.	12	once	TRBJ2-7	TGCAGCACGGGGGACGGGGTGTACGAGCAGTACTTC	CSTGDGVYEQYF
TRBV28	.	13	.	TRBJ1-2	TGTGCCATCCTTAACGGCAGGGGTAATGGCTACACCTTC	CAILNGRGNGYTF
TRBV27	TRBD1	15	.	TRBJ2-7	TGTGCCAGCAGTCCGCCCGGGACAGCCGCCTACGAGCAGTACTTC	CASSPPGTAAYEQYF
TRBV6-1	.	12	.	TRBJ2-7	TGTGCCAGCAGTGGGACAGTCTACGAGCAGTACTTC	CASSGTVYEQYF
TRBV27	.	12	.	TRBJ1-3	TGTGCCAGCAGAAGCCTCCATAACACCATATATTTT	CASRSLHNTIYF
TRBV9	TRBD2	15	.	TRBJ2-4	TGTGCCAGCAGCGTAGGGGGGGGGACTAGAAACATTCAGTACTTC	CASSVGGGTRNIQYF
TRBV5-8	.	14	.	TRBJ1-1	TGTGCCAGCAGCTCCGGACAGCCCAACACTGAAGCTTTCTTT	CASSSGQPNTEAFF
TRBV4-1	TRBD1	15	.	TRBJ1-2	TGCGCCAGCAGCCCCCCATCGGGGACAGACAATGGCTACACCTTC	CASSPPSGTDNGYTF
TRBV29-1	.	13	once	TRBJ1-3	TGCAGCGTTGAAGGGGGCCGTGGAAACACCATATATTTT	CSVEGGRGNTIYF
TRBV27	.	11	.	TRBJ2-7	TGTGCCAGCAGTTCATCCTACGAGCAGTACTTC	CASSSSYEQYF
TRBV10-3	TRBD2	17	.	TRBJ2-5	TGTGCCATCAGCGACCCTTCGGGAGGGTCCAACCAGGAGACCCAGTACTTC	CAISDPSGGSNQETQYF
TRBV29-1	TRBD2	16	.	TRBJ2-1	TGCAGCGTTGAAGATTTAGCGGGGGTCCAGTACAATGAGCAGTTCTTC	CSVEDLAGVQYNEQFF
TRBV27	TRBD1	15	.	TRBJ1-2	TGTGCCAGCAGTTTAGAGGGGGCCCTAAACTATGGCTACACCTTC	CASSLEGALNYGYTF
TRBV30	.	12	.	TRBJ2-7	TGTGCCTGGAGTGTAGTGGCGGACGAGCAGTACTTC	CAWSVVADEQYF
TRBV5-1	.	13	.	TRBJ2-7	TGCGCCAGCAGCCCCGGGAAGGGCTACGAGCAGTACTTC	CASSPGKGYEQYF
TRBV27	.	14	.	TRBJ1-4	TGTGCCAGCAGTCCCCAGGGTTATGATGAAAAACTGTTTTTT	CASSPQGYDEKLFF
TRBV29-1	TRBD2	14	.	TRBJ2-7	TGCAGCGTTACAGGGATAGCGGGAGCCTACGAGCAGTACTTC	CSVTGIAGAYEQYF
TRBV30	TRBD2	15	.	TRBJ2-1	TGTGCCTTCGGGGAGGCGGGGGGGCAACACAATGAGCAGTTCTTC	CAFGEAGGQHNEQFF
TRBV6-1	.	17	.	TRBJ1-1	TGTGCCAGCAGTGAATTGGGTGGCAGGGTCGTCCCTAAACAAGCTTTCTTT	CASSELGGRVVPKQAFF
TRBV5-1	.	13	.	TRBJ2-3	TGCGCCAGCAGGAGTTCGGGGGAAGATACGCAGTATTTT	CASRSSGEDTQYF